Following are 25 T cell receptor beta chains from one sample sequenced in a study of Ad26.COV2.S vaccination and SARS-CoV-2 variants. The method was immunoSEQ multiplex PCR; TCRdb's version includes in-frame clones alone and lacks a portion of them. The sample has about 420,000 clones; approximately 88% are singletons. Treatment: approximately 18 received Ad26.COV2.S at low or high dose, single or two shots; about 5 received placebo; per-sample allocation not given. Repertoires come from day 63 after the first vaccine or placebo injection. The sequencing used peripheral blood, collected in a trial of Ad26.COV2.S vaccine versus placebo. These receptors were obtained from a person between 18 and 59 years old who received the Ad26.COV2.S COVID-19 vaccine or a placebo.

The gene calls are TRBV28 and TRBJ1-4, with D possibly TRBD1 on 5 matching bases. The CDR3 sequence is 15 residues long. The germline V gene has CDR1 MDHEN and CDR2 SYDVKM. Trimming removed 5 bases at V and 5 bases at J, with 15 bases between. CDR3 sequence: CASSTAGTANEKLFF. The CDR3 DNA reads TGTGCCAGCAGTACCGCCGGGACGGCCAATGAAAAACTGTTTTTT.

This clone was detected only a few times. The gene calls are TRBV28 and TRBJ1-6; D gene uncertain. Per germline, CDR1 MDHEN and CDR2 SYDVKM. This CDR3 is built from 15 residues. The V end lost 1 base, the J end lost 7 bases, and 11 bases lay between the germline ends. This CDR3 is CASSLFAGTNSPLHF. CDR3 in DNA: TGTGCCAGCAGTTTATTTGCAGGCACAAATTCACCCCTCCACTTT.

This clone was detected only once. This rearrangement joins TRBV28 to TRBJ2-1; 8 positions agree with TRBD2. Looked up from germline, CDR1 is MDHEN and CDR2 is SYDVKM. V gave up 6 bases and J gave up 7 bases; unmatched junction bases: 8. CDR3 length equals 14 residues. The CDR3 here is CASRIAGLGNEQFF. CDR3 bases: TGTGCCAGCAGGATAGCGGGGCTTGGGAATGAGCAGTTCTTC.

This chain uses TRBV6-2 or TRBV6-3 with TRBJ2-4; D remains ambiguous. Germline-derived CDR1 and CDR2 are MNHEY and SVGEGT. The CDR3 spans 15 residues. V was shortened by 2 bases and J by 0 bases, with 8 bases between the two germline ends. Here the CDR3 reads CASSYRSLAKNIQYF. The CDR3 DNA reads TGTGCCAGCAGTTACAGGTCCTTAGCCAAAAACATTCAGTACTTC.

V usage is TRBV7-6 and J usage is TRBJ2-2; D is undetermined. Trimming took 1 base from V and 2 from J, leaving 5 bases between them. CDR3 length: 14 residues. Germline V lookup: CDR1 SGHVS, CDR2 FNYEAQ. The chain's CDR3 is CASSLDSNTGELFF. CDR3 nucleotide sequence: TGTGCCAGCAGCTTAGACAGTAACACCGGGGAGCTGTTTTTT.

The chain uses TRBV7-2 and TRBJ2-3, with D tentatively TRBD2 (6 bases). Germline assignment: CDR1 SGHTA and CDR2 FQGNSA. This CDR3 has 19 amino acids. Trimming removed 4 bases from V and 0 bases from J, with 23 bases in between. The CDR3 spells CASSSRAGLELWSTDTQYF. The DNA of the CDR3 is TGTGCCAGCAGCTCCCGTGCGGGGTTGGAACTTTGGAGCACAGATACGCAGTATTTT. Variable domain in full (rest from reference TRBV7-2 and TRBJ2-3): GAGVSQSPSNKVTEKGKDVELRCDPISGHTALYWYRQSLGQGLEFLIYFQGNSAPDKSGLPSDRFSAERTGGSVSTLTIQRTQQEDSAVYLCASSSRAGLELWSTDTQYFGPGTRLTVL.

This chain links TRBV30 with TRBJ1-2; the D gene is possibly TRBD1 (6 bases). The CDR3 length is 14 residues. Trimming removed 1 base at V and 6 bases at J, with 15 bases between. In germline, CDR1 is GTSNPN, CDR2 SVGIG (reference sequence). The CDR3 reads CAWSGGALENGYTF. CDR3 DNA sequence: TGTGCCTGGAGTGGGGGGGCGCTGGAGAATGGCTACACCTTC.

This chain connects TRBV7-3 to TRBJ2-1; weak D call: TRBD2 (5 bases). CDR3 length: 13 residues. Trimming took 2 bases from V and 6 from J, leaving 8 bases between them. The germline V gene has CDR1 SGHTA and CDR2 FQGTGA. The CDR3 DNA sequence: TGTGCCAGCAGCTTACGCCGGGGCAATGAGCAGTTCTTC. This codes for CASSLRRGNEQFF.

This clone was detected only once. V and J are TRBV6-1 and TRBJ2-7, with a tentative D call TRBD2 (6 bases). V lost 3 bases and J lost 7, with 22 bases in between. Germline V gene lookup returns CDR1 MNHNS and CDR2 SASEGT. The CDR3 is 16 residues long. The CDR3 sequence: CASSDPGLPSRGEQYF. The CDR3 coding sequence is TGTGCCAGCAGTGATCCGGGACTCCCTTCCCGAGGGGAGCAGTACTTC.

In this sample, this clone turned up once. The CDR3 coding sequence is TGCAGCTTTGGGATGGGGGCCAATGAAAAACTGTTTTTT. The encoded protein is CSFGMGANEKLFF. This chain connects TRBV29-1 to TRBJ1-4, with D possibly matching TRBD1 (6 bases). CDR1 and CDR2 (germline): SQVTM, ANQGSEA. This CDR3 comprises 13 residues. V lost 8 bases to trimming and J lost 5 bases, with 15 bases between them.

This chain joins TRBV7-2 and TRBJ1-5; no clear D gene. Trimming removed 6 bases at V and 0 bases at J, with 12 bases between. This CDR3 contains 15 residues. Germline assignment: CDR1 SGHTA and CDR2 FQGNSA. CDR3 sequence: CASRRTVNSNQPQHF. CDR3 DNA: TGTGCCAGCAGGCGGACTGTTAATAGCAATCAGCCCCAGCATTTT.

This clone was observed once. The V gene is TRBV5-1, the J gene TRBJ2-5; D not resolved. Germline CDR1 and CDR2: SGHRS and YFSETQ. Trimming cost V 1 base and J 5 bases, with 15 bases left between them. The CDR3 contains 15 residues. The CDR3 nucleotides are TGCGCCAGCAGCTTGAAGTTGGAAAACCGGGAGACCCAGTACTTC. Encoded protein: CASSLKLENRETQYF.

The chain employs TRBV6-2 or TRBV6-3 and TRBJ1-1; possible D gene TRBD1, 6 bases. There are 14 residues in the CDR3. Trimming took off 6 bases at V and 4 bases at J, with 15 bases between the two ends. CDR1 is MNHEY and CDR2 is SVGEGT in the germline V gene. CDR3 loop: CASSVPHRVTEAFF. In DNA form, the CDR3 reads TGTGCCAGCAGCGTCCCACACAGGGTCACTGAAGCTTTCTTT.

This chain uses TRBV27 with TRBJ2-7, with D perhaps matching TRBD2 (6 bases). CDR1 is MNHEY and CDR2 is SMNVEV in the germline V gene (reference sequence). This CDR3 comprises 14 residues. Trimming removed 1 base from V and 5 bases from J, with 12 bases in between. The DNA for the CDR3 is TGTGCCAGCAGTTTATTGGGGGGTCGGAACGAGCAGTACTTC. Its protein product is CASSLLGGRNEQYF.

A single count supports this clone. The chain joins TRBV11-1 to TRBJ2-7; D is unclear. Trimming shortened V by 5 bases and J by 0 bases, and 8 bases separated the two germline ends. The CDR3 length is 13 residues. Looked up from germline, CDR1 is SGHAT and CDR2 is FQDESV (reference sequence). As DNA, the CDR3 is TGTGCCAGCAGCCCAAGAGGCTCCTACGAGCAGTACTTC. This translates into CASSPRGSYEQYF.

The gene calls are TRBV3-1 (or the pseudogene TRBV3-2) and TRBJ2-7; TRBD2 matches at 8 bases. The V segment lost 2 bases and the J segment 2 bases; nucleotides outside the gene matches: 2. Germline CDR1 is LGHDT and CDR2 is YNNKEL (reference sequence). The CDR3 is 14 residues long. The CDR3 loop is CASSQSGGAYEQYF. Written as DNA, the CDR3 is TGTGCCAGCAGCCAATCCGGGGGGGCCTACGAGCAGTACTTC.

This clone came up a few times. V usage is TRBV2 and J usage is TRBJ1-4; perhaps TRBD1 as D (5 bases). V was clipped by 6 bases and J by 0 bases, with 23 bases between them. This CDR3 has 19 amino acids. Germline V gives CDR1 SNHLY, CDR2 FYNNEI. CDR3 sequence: CASRPTRPQGVATNEKLFF. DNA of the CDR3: TGTGCCAGCAGACCCACTCGACCGCAGGGAGTTGCAACTAATGAAAAACTGTTTTTT.

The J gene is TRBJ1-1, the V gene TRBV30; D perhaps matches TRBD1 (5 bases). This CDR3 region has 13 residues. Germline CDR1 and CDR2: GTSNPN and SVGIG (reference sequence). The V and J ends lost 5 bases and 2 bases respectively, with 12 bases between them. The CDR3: CAWGGLLNTEAFF. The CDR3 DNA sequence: TGTGCCTGGGGGGGATTACTTAACACTGAAGCTTTCTTT.

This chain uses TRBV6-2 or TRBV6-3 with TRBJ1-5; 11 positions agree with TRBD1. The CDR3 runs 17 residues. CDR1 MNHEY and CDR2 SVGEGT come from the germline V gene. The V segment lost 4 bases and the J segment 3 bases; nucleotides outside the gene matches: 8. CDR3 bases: TGTGCCAGCAGTTCTGACAGGACAGGGGGCTCCAATCAGCCCCAGCATTTT. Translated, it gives CASSSDRTGGSNQPQHF.

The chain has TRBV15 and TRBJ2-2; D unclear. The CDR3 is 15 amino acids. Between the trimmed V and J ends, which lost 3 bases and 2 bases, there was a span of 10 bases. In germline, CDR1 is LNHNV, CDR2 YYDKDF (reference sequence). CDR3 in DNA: TGTGCCACCAGCAGGGCGTTGGGTAACACCGGGGAGCTGTTTTTT. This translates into CATSRALGNTGELFF. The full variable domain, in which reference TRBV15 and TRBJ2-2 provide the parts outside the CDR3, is DAMVIQNPRYQVTQFGKPVTLSCSQTLNHNVMYWYQQKSSQAPKLLFHYYDKDFNNEADTPDNFQSRRPNTSFCFLDIRSPGLGDTAMYLCATSRALGNTGELFFGEGSRLTVL.

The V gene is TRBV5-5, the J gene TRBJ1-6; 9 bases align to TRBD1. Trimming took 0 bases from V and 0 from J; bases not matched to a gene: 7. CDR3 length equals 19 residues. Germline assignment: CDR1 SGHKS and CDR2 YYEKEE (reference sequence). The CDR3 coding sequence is TGTGCCAGCAGCTTGGGGCAACAGGGGGCGGCCTCCTATAATTCACCCCTCCACTTT. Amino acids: CASSLGQQGAASYNSPLHF.

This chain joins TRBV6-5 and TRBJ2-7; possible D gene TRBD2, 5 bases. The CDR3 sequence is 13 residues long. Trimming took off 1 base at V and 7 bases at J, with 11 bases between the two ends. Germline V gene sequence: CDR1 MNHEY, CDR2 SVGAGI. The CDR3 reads CASSYYLRGEQYF. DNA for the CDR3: TGTGCCAGCAGTTACTACCTTCGCGGGGAGCAGTACTTC.

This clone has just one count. In nucleotides, the CDR3 is TGTGCCAGTAGTTGCCAGGACTGGCGCGATACGCAGTATTTT. Residues: CASSCQDWRDTQYF. V is TRBV19 and J is TRBJ2-3; TRBD2 might be the D (5 bases). The V gene lost 5 bases and the J gene lost 6 bases, with 15 bases spanning the gap. CDR3 length equals 14 residues. CDR1 and CDR2 from the germline V gene are LNHDA and SQIVND (reference sequence).

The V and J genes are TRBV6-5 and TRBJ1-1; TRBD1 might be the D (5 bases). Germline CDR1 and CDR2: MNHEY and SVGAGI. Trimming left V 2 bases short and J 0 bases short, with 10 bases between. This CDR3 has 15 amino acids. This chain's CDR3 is CASSYAGRVNTEAFF. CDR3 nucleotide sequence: TGTGCCAGCAGTTACGCGGGACGGGTGAACACTGAAGCTTTCTTT.

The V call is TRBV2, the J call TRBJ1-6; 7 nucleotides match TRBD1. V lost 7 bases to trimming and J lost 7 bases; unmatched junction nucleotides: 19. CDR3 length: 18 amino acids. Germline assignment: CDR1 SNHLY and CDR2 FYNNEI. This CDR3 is CASKPQRRTGEGNSPLHF. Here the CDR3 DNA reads TGTGCCAGCAAGCCGCAGAGAAGGACAGGTGAGGGGAATTCACCCCTCCACTTT.